This is a list of T cell receptor beta chains from one sample in a study of T cell repertoires in cytomegalovirus infection. Each CDR3 protein gets one entry after TCRdb re-called the reads with MiXCR. Of approximately 180,000 distinct CDR3 sequences in the sample, approximately 19% were seen once. Sequencing was performed on PBMCs. Every receptor here comes from a human donor in good health (CMV status not recorded). Some clones in this sample may be carry-over from other donors' samples. Each CDR3 is given with its conserved first and last residue. D genes are given only for firm matches. Size values are once, few and many counts, or a class for expanded clones, and some rows have none.

d_call	v_call	j_call	clone_size	cdr3_nt	cdr3_aa
-	TRBV7-2	TRBJ1-5	many	TGTGCCAGCAGCCCCCTTGCCGGGAGCAATCAGCCCCAGCATTTT	CASSPLAGSNQPQHF
TRBD1	TRBV11-2	TRBJ1-1	few	TGTGCCAGCAGCGCCAGACAGGGGGCATTGAACACTGAAGCTTTCTTT	CASSARQGALNTEAFF
-	TRBV18	TRBJ2-3	few	TGTGCCAGCTCACCCGGGGTCAGGGGTGCGGCAGATACGCAGTATTTT	CASSPGVRGAADTQYF
-	TRBV11-3	TRBJ1-2	-	TGTGCCAGCAGCGCCTCAGAATATGGCTACACCTTC	CASSASEYGYTF
-	TRBV12-3/TRBV12-4	TRBJ1-6	-	TGTGCCAGCAGTACTCATAGCTCCTATAATTCACCCCTCCACTTT	CASSTHSSYNSPLHF
-	TRBV7-2	TRBJ2-5	-	TGTGCCAGCAGCTTAACAACCGGGGGCGGGGTGTCCCAGTACTTC	CASSLTTGGGVSQYF
-	TRBV7-2	TRBJ2-1	many	TGTGCCAGCAGCCCCGATACTAGTGTTTGGTTCTTC	CASSPDTSVWFF
TRBD1	TRBV7-8	TRBJ1-1	-	TGTGCCAGCAGCCGGGACAGGGAGGTGAAAGCTTTCTTT	CASSRDREVKAFF
TRBD1	TRBV7-9	TRBJ2-7	many	TGTGCCAGCAGCCCCCTGAACAGGGGCACCTACGAGCAGTACTTC	CASSPLNRGTYEQYF
-	TRBV7-2	TRBJ1-1	few	TGTGCCAGCAGCTCCAGGATGGGGACTGAAGCTTTCTTT	CASSSRMGTEAFF
TRBD1	TRBV11-3	TRBJ2-3	-	TGTGCCAGCAGCAGCACAGGGGCATATACGCAGTATTTT	CASSSTGAYTQYF
-	TRBV3-1	TRBJ2-6	many	TGTGCCAGCAGCCAAGAAGGTACAGGCTCTGGGGCCAACGTCCTGACTTTC	CASSQEGTGSGANVLTF
-	TRBV11-2	TRBJ1-1	many	TGTGCCAGCAGCTTTACAGGGAAGAACACTGAAGCTTTCTTT	CASSFTGKNTEAFF
-	TRBV6-2/TRBV6-3	TRBJ2-1	many	TGTGCCAGCAGTTCCAGACGCGCCTACAATGAGCAGTTCTTC	CASSSRRAYNEQFF
-	TRBV29-1	TRBJ2-3	few	TGCAGCGTTGAAGATCGGTACACAGGGAGCACAGATACGCAGTATTTT	CSVEDRYTGSTDTQYF
TRBD2	TRBV12-3/TRBV12-4	TRBJ2-1	-	TGTGCCAGCAGTTTCCGGACCAGCGGGAGGGTTGTGGATGAGCAGTTCTTC	CASSFRTSGRVVDEQFF
TRBD1	TRBV6-5	TRBJ2-4	few	TGTGCCAGCAGTTACTACGGGACAGGGGGCAGGTCCAAAAACATTCAGTACTTC	CASSYYGTGGRSKNIQYF
TRBD1	TRBV5-1	TRBJ1-1	few	TGCGCCAGCAGCCCGCACAGGGGGCAATCGAGCACTGAAGCTTTCTTT	CASSPHRGQSSTEAFF
-	TRBV5-3	TRBJ1-6	-	TGTGCCAGCAGCATGGACAGAACTAATTCACCCCTCCACTTT	CASSMDRTNSPLHF
-	TRBV7-3	TRBJ1-1	many	TGTGCCAGCTCGGGGCGGGGGGTCCCTGAAGCTTTCTTT	CASSGRGVPEAFF
TRBD2	TRBV7-6	TRBJ2-2	few	TGTGCCAGCAGCTTAGCTCGACTAGCGGGAGGACCGAACACCGGGGAGCTGTTTTTT	CASSLARLAGGPNTGELFF
-	TRBV5-4	TRBJ2-2	many	TGTGCCAGCAGCTTGTCCGGGGCGAACACCGGGGAGCTGTTTTTT	CASSLSGANTGELFF
TRBD1	TRBV6-1	TRBJ1-2	many	TGTGCCAGCAGCTTCGACAGGGCCGATTATGGCTACACCTTC	CASSFDRADYGYTF
-	TRBV19	TRBJ2-1	few	TGTGCCAGTGCACTCGGACAGACCCGACCCACCTACAATGAGCAGTTCTTC	CASALGQTRPTYNEQFF
TRBD2	TRBV7-8	TRBJ2-3	many	TGTGCCAGCAGCACCAGGGAGGGCTGGGATACGCAGTATTTT	CASSTREGWDTQYF
-	TRBV12-3/TRBV12-4	TRBJ1-1	-	TGTGCCAGCAGTTTAAAATATGGGGCTGAAGCTTTCTTT	CASSLKYGAEAFF
-	TRBV14	TRBJ1-2	few	TGTGCCAGCAGCCAAGATCTGCCCTATGGCTACACCTTC	CASSQDLPYGYTF
-	TRBV7-6	TRBJ2-3	-	TGTGCCAGCAGCTACCGGGGGACAGATACGCAGTATTTT	CASSYRGTDTQYF
-	TRBV7-6	TRBJ1-1	-	TGTGCCAGCAGCTTAGGGACAGCCATTGAAGCTTTCTTT	CASSLGTAIEAFF
TRBD2	TRBV2	TRBJ2-7	-	TGTGCCAGCAGGGTACTAGCGGCCCAAAAGCAGTACTTC	CASRVLAAQKQYF
-	TRBV6-5	TRBJ2-1	few	TGTGCCAGCAGGAGCTCCTACAATGAGCAGTTCTTC	CASRSSYNEQFF
TRBD1	TRBV5-1	TRBJ2-3	few	TGCGCCAGCAGCTGGGACAGGGTGGAAGATACGCAGTATTTT	CASSWDRVEDTQYF
-	TRBV7-6	TRBJ2-1	many	TGTGCCAGCAGCTTAGAAGGACCCTCCGGCTCCTACAATGAGCAGTTCTTC	CASSLEGPSGSYNEQFF
-	TRBV9	TRBJ2-5	-	TGTGCCAGCAGCGTGGCAGGGGAAGAGACCCAGTACTTC	CASSVAGEETQYF
-	TRBV7-2	TRBJ2-1	many	TGTGCCAGCAGCGCTATCATGAGCTCCTACAATGAGCAGTTCTTC	CASSAIMSSYNEQFF
-	TRBV20-1	TRBJ1-4	once	TGCAGTGCTGTCGCAGGGGAGAATGAAAAACTGTTTTTT	CSAVAGENEKLFF
-	TRBV6-5	TRBJ1-1	few	TGTGCCAGCAGTTACAGGACGGGTATGATGAACACTGAAGCTTTCTTT	CASSYRTGMMNTEAFF
-	TRBV6-2/TRBV6-3	TRBJ2-1	-	TGTGCCAGCAATGAGGGCGGCTCCTACAATGAGCAGTTCTTC	CASNEGGSYNEQFF
-	TRBV11-2	TRBJ2-7	many	TGTGCCAGCAGTTTCTTTACGACTGCCGCCTACGAGCAGTACTTC	CASSFFTTAAYEQYF
TRBD2	TRBV20-1	TRBJ2-3	-	TGCAGTGCTAGAGCCGTACTAGCGGGATCTAGCACAGATACGCAGTATTTT	CSARAVLAGSSTDTQYF
-	TRBV7-2	TRBJ2-1	few	TGTGCCAGCAGCTCCGCAGGGCCCTGGAATGAGCAGTTCTTC	CASSSAGPWNEQFF
-	TRBV5-1	TRBJ2-5	-	TGCGCCAGCAGCCCTACTGATGGGAGAGAAGAGACCCAGTACTTC	CASSPTDGREETQYF
-	TRBV7-2	TRBJ1-5	many	TGTGCCAGCAGCTTAGCCCTGGGTGGGCAGCCCCAGCATTTT	CASSLALGGQPQHF
TRBD2	TRBV6-5	TRBJ2-5	few	TGTGCCAGCAGACCTGGGAGGGTCGAGACCCAGTACTTC	CASRPGRVETQYF
-	TRBV7-9	TRBJ2-7	many	TGTGCCAGCAGCTTAGTGGGGCCCGAGCAGTACTTC	CASSLVGPEQYF
-	TRBV20-1	TRBJ2-1	few	TGCAGTGCTAGTAATCCCGGCGGCGGGGCATTTTTC	CSASNPGGGAFF
-	TRBV5-4	TRBJ1-1	many	TGTGCCAGCAGGGACTTACGATCCGGGAACACTGAAGCTTTCTTT	CASRDLRSGNTEAFF
-	TRBV5-1	TRBJ1-4	few	TGCGCCAGCAGCTCTATCCCGGGGGTTGGTGATGAAAAACTGTTTTTT	CASSSIPGVGDEKLFF
-	TRBV20-1	TRBJ1-1	few	TGCAGTGCTAGAAAAAGGACGGTGAACACTGAAGCTTTCTTT	CSARKRTVNTEAFF
-	TRBV12-3/TRBV12-4	TRBJ1-5	few	TGTGCCAGCAGTTTACGTAGGACACCCGAGAGGTTAAATCAGCCCCAGCATTTT	CASSLRRTPERLNQPQHF